The 31 T cell receptor beta chains presented below share a single source sample, sequenced in a study of identical twins. Each CDR3 protein is one row after TCRdb ran MiXCR on the 5' RACE reads. The sample lists around 1.7 million distinct CDR3 sequences, under 35% occurring once. The source material was cord blood. Receptors originate from a newborn girl in good health.

The table lists this clonotype with a few counts. The chain employs TRBV10-3 and TRBJ1-3; D uncertain. CDR1 and CDR2 (germline): ENHRY, SYGVKD. The length of the CDR3 is 16 residues. Between the trimmed V and J ends, which lost 3 bases and 0 bases, there was a span of 12 bases. Here the CDR3 reads CAISESPVISGNTIYF. In DNA, the CDR3 is TGTGCCATCAGTGAAAGTCCCGTGATCTCTGGAAACACCATATATTTT.

The V call is TRBV7-8, the J call TRBJ2-7, with TRBD2 matching 7 bases. The J call may be mistaken, given a closer DNA end match to TRBJ2-5. Germline V gene sequence: CDR1 SGHVS, CDR2 FQNEAQ. The CDR3 runs to 16 residues. The CDR3 DNA reads as TGTGCCAGCAGCTCGAGCCGACTAGCCCCACAAGAGACCCAGTACTTC. It is translated as CASSSSRLAPQETQYF.

This clonotype was counted ten times or more. CDR3 nucleotides: TGCGCCAGCAGCTTGGTTCCAGCGGGGATTTACTACGAGCAGTACTTC. Translating gives CASSLVPAGIYYEQYF. J is TRBJ2-7 and V is TRBV5-1, with 7 bases lining up with TRBD2. V shed 0 bases and J 3 bases; nucleotides not matched to a gene: 9. This CDR3 contains 16 residues. The germline gives CDR1 SGHRS, CDR2 YFSETQ.

This sequence joins TRBV24-1 and TRBJ2-3, with TRBD2 matching over 9 bases. From germline, CDR1 is KGHDR and CDR2 SFDVKD. The length of the CDR3 is 18 residues. The ends lost 4 bases at V and 5 bases at J; junction bases unmatched: 15. The CDR3 DNA reads TGTGCCACCAGTGACCCACTTCGGGCGGGAGGGGACCAAGATACGCAGTATTTT. Translation gives CATSDPLRAGGDQDTQYF.

The V call is TRBV28, the J call TRBJ1-4; 11 nucleotides agree with TRBD1. Germline loops: CDR1 MDHEN, CDR2 SYDVKM. V dropped 6 bases and J dropped 8; count of bases not matched to a gene: 2. CDR3 length: 13 amino acids. The CDR3 loop reads CASRGDRGEKLFF. The CDR3 nucleotides are TGTGCCAGCAGAGGGGACAGGGGGGAAAAACTGTTTTTT. Drawing the rest from reference TRBV28 and TRBJ1-4, the complete variable domain is DVKVTQSSRYLVKRTGEKVFLECVQDMDHENMFWYRQDPGLGLRLIYFSYDVKMKEKGDIPEGYSVSREKKERFSLILESASTNQTSMYLCASRGDRGEKLFFGSGTQLSVL.

This clonotype was seen repeatedly, ten times or more. Here the CDR3 DNA reads TGTGCCAGCAGCTTACAGGGTTCACCCCTCCACTTT. This encodes CASSLQGSPLHF. V gene TRBV7-9 combines with J gene TRBJ1-6; D may be TRBD1 (5 bases). The V gene's germline CDR1 is SEHNR and CDR2 FQNEAQ (reference sequence). V dropped 2 bases and J dropped 9 bases, with 5 bases sitting between them. The CDR3 spans 12 residues.

The DNA of the CDR3 is TGTGCCAGCAGCCCCAGGGGTGGGGGGAACAATCAGCCCCAGCATTTT. Encoded protein: CASSPRGGGNNQPQHF. This rearrangement joins TRBV4-2 to TRBJ1-5, with a weak D call TRBD1 (6 bases). The V end lost 4 bases, the J end lost 3 bases, and 16 bases lay between the germline ends. CDR1 and CDR2 (germline): LGHNA, YNFKEQ. This CDR3 spans 16 amino acids.

The chain combines TRBV5-1 with TRBJ2-7, with 8 positions matching TRBD2. The length of the CDR3 is 15 residues. V was pared by 4 bases and J by 2 bases, with 8 bases of the junction left unmatched. CDR1 is SGHRS, CDR2 YFSETQ, per germline. In nucleotides, the CDR3 is TGCGCCAGCAGCCGATCAACTAGCGGAGCCTACGAGCAGTACTTC. Its translation: CASSRSTSGAYEQYF.

CDR3 bases: TGTGCCAGTAGTCTTCTTTCTGCTAGCGGACTCTCCTACAATGAGCAGTTCTTC. Translated, it gives CASSLLSASGLSYNEQFF. This chain joins TRBV19 and TRBJ2-1; TRBD2 matches at 7 bases. Losses at the gene ends were 5 bases for V and 0 bases for J; bases not matched to a gene: 13. Per the germline V gene, CDR1 is LNHDA and CDR2 is SQIVND (reference sequence). The CDR3 covers 18 residues.

The table lists this clonotype with a few counts. V and J are TRBV20-1 and TRBJ1-1; the D gene is possibly TRBD1 (5 bases). The CDR3 has 13 residues. V lost 5 bases, J lost 5 bases, and 15 bases lay in between. CDR1 DFQATT and CDR2 SNEGSKA come from the germline V gene (reference sequence). The CDR3 bases are TGCAGTGCTCCCATGGGGGTGTTTACTGAAGCTTTCTTT. Amino acid sequence: CSAPMGVFTEAFF.

The chain has TRBV12-3 or TRBV12-4 and TRBJ1-4; maybe TRBD1 (5 bases). Trimming stripped 8 bases from V and 8 bases from J, with 15 bases between. This CDR3 is 13 amino acids long. The CDR3 coding sequence is TGTGCCAGCCGACCCCAGGGATGGGAAAAACTGTTTTTT. This translates into CASRPQGWEKLFF.

The chain employs TRBV5-1 and TRBJ2-4, with D maybe TRBD2 (7 bases). Trimming stripped 1 base from V and 6 bases from J, with 14 bases between. This CDR3 is built from 15 residues. Looked up from germline, CDR1 is SGHRS and CDR2 is YFSETQ. CDR3 region: CASSLNREGGNIQYF. CDR3 in DNA: TGCGCCAGCAGCTTGAACAGGGAGGGAGGAAACATTCAGTACTTC.

The J gene is TRBJ1-2, the V gene TRBV7-2; 7 bases agree with TRBD1. The CDR3 has 14 amino acids. Germline loops: CDR1 SGHTA, CDR2 FQGNSA. V lost 3 bases and J lost 5; bases outside the gene matches: 6. The CDR3 reads CASSLSTGFYGYTF. The DNA of the CDR3 is TGTGCCAGCAGCTTGTCGACAGGGTTTTATGGCTACACCTTC.

The chain couples TRBV20-1 to TRBJ2-7; 12 bases agree with TRBD2. From germline, CDR1 is DFQATT and CDR2 SNEGSKA (reference sequence). V was clipped by 3 bases and J by 11 bases; unmatched bases: 8. The CDR3 has 13 amino acids. CDR3 sequence: CSARETSGGLEYF. CDR3 nucleotides: TGCAGTGCTAGGGAGACTAGCGGGGGTCTCGAGTACTTC.

A few counts support this clonotype. The CDR3 sequence is CASSDPRVTTYEQYF. The CDR3 bases are TGTGCCAGCAGTGACCCCAGGGTGACCACCTACGAGCAGTACTTC. The chain has TRBV6-1 and TRBJ2-7; a weak D match, TRBD1 (5 bases). Germline CDR1 is MNHNS and CDR2 is SASEGT. There are 15 residues in the CDR3. V was cut by 3 bases and J by 2 bases, with 14 bases left in between.

The V call is TRBV5-1, the J call TRBJ2-7, with 8 bases fitting TRBD2. There are 15 residues in the CDR3. V shed 6 bases and J 7 bases; nucleotides not matched to a gene: 15. Germline V gene sequence: CDR1 SGHRS, CDR2 YFSETQ. The CDR3 region is CASNQIAGGSNEQYF. CDR3 DNA: TGCGCCAGCAACCAAATCGCGGGAGGTAGCAATGAGCAGTACTTC.

The table lists this clonotype with a few counts. This chain joins TRBV6-1 and TRBJ2-7, with D maybe TRBD1 (6 bases). This CDR3 has 14 amino acids. Trimming left V 3 bases short and J 7 bases short, with 16 bases between. In germline, CDR1 is MNHNS, CDR2 SASEGT. The CDR3 here is CASSDTGSYNEQYF. For the CDR3, the DNA is TGTGCCAGCAGTGATACAGGGTCGTACAATGAGCAGTACTTC.

The chain recombines TRBV6-5 with TRBJ2-2; tentatively, D is TRBD2 (6 bases). The CDR3 sequence is 16 residues long. V lost 8 bases and J 0 bases, leaving 16 bases between the germline ends. The germline gives CDR1 MNHEY, CDR2 SVGAGI. CDR3 in DNA: TGTGCCAGCCTAAAGGTTGGCGGGGCGAACACCGGGGAGCTGTTTTTT. This sequence encodes CASLKVGGANTGELFF.

This sequence joins TRBV3-1 and TRBJ2-5; D not certain. Trimming stripped 2 bases from V and 5 bases from J, with 9 bases between. CDR1 is LGHDT and CDR2 is YNNKEL in the germline V gene (reference sequence). This CDR3 comprises 13 residues. The CDR3 DNA sequence: TGTGCCAGCAGCCAAAGTAGCTGGGAGACCCAGTACTTC. This gives the protein CASSQSSWETQYF.

This chain connects TRBV5-5 to TRBJ1-2, with a possible D match to TRBD1 (6 bases). V was trimmed by 4 bases and J by 4 bases, leaving 17 bases between them. Germline V lookup: CDR1 SGHKS, CDR2 YYEKEE (reference sequence). The CDR3 totals 15 residues. The CDR3 nucleotides read TGTGCCAGCAGCGGCCGAGGGGGGCCGACCTATGGCTACACCTTC. This encodes CASSGRGGPTYGYTF.

There are a few counts of this clonotype. The chain couples TRBV7-2 to TRBJ2-4, with unresolved D. The CDR3 has 16 residues. Germline-derived CDR1 and CDR2 are SGHTA and FQGNSA. V was trimmed by 1 base and J by 1 base, leaving 11 bases between them. CDR3 DNA sequence: TGTGCCAGCAGCTTAGAAGCACCTGTGGCCAAAAACATTCAGTACTTC. It is translated as CASSLEAPVAKNIQYF.

This clonotype was seen many times. The chain recombines TRBV21-1 with TRBJ2-1; the D call in the table, TRBD2, was not verified against the DNA. TRBV21-1 is marked as a pseudogene. The CDR3 has 14 residues. CDR3 bases: TGTGCCAGCTATGGTCTCCCCAGATACAATGAGCAGTTCTTC. Translation: CASYGLPRYNEQFF.

The chain recombines TRBV7-9 with TRBJ2-6, with D unclear. Trimming cost V 3 bases and J 2 bases, with 8 bases left between them. The CDR3 consists of 15 residues. Germline V lookup: CDR1 SEHNR, CDR2 FQNEAQ (reference sequence). The CDR3 loop reads CASSLIQPGANVLTF. The CDR3 bases are TGTGCCAGCAGCTTGATACAACCTGGGGCCAACGTCCTGACTTTC.

The CDR3 nucleotides read TGCAGTGCTCTACTCGACACTAACTATGGCTACACCTTC. Translation gives CSALLDTNYGYTF. This chain links TRBV20-1 with TRBJ1-2; D is ambiguous. There are 13 residues in the CDR3. Germline CDR1 is DFQATT and CDR2 is SNEGSKA (reference sequence). Trimming pared 5 bases from V and 0 bases from J, leaving 10 bases between.

Concerning this clonotype: An end of the junction does not agree with germline; a read error may underlie this. The chain is built from TRBV14 and TRBJ2-7; 13 positions match TRBD2. CDR3 size: 15 residues. CDR1 and CDR2 (germline): SGHDN, FVKESK. The CDR3 DNA is TGTGCCAGCGGCCACCGACTAGCGGGAGGCTACGAGCAGTACTTC. Its protein product is CASGHRLAGGYEQYF. The full variable domain, its missing parts supplied by reference TRBV14 and TRBJ2-7, is EAGVTQFPSHSVIEKGQTVTLRCDPISGHDNLYWYRRVMGKEIKFLLHFVKESKQDESGMPNNRFLAERTGGTYSTLKVQPAELEDSGVYFCASGHRLAGGYEQYFGPGTRLTVT.

The V and J genes are TRBV6-5 and TRBJ2-3; no definite D call. With 6 bases removed from V and 1 base from J, the gap between germline ends came to 8 bases. This CDR3 comprises 13 residues. CDR1 MNHEY and CDR2 SVGAGI come from the germline V gene. Here the CDR3 reads CASRFGGTDTQYF. In DNA form, the CDR3 reads TGTGCCAGCAGATTCGGCGGCACAGATACGCAGTATTTT.

This chain connects TRBV20-1 to TRBJ2-4; TRBD2 matches at 12 bases. The J call is in doubt because the DNA end fits TRBJ2-7 better. Germline V gives CDR1 DFQATT, CDR2 SNEGSKA (reference sequence). The CDR3 runs 14 residues. CDR3 in DNA: TGCAGTGCTAGGACTAGCGGGAGACGAGGCGAGCAGTACTTC. This gives the protein CSARTSGRRGEQYF.

This chain uses TRBV20-1 with TRBJ2-7; D is possibly TRBD1 (5 bases). CDR3 length equals 11 residues. V was shortened by 8 bases and J by 6 bases, with 14 bases between the two germline ends. Germline loops: CDR1 DFQATT, CDR2 SNEGSKA (reference sequence). CDR3 coding DNA: TGCAGTTCGGGTAGGGGTCCCGAGCAGTACTTC. This gives the protein CSSGRGPEQYF.

The J gene is TRBJ1-1, the V gene TRBV4-2; unclear D gene. Per the germline V gene, CDR1 is LGHNA and CDR2 is YNFKEQ. Trimming removed 0 bases from V and 1 base from J, with 12 bases in between. The length of the CDR3 is 16 residues. CDR3 sequence: CASSQDPPDGNTEAFF. Here the CDR3 DNA reads TGTGCCAGCAGCCAAGATCCTCCTGACGGGAACACTGAAGCTTTCTTT.

This clonotype occurred a few times. The chain carries TRBV20-1 and TRBJ2-1; TRBD2 is a possible D gene (6 bases). The CDR3 length is 16 residues. CDR1 and CDR2 (germline): DFQATT, SNEGSKA (reference sequence). V was pared by 2 bases and J by 6 bases, with 20 bases between. CDR3 DNA sequence: TGCAGTGCTAGAATGGGAGGTTCGGGACTCCCCAATGAGCAGTTCTTC. This translates into CSARMGGSGLPNEQFF.

The chain joins TRBV7-2 to TRBJ2-3, with TRBD1 matching over 10 bases. V lost 5 bases to trimming and J lost 6 bases; unmatched junction nucleotides: 5. This CDR3 spans 14 amino acids. Per germline, CDR1 SGHTA and CDR2 FQGNSA. Written as DNA, the CDR3 is TGTGCCAGCAGCCCCGACAGGGGGCTGGATACGCAGTATTTT. Protein sequence: CASSPDRGLDTQYF.